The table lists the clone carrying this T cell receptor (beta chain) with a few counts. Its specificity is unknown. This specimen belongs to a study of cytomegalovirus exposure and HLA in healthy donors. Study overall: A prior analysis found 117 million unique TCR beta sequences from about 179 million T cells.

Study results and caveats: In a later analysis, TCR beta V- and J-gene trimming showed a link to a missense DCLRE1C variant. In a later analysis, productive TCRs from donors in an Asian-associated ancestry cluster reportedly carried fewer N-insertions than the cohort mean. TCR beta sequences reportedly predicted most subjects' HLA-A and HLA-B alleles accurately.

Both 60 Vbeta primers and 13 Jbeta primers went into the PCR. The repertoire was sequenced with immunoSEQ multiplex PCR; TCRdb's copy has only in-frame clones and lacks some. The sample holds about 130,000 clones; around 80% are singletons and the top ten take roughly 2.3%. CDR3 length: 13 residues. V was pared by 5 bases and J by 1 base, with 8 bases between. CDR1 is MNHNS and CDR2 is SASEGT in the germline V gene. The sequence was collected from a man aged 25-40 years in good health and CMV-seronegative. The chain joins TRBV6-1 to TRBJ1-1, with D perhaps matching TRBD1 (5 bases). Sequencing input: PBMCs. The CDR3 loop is CASSLQANTEAFF. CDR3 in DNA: TGTGCCAGCAGTTTACAGGCGAACACTGAAGCTTTCTTT.